The following is a TCR beta chain sequence with its context. These data belong to a study of tumour-infiltrating T cells in Burkitt lymphoma. Study at large: This cohort included all epidemiological subtypes of Burkitt lymphoma.

This CDR3 contains 18 residues. Germline V gene lookup returns CDR1 SEHNR and CDR2 FQNEAQ (reference sequence). V shed 3 bases, J shed 3 bases, and the junction held 14 bases outside the gene matches. The method was immunoSEQ multiplex PCR; TCRdb's version includes in-frame clones alone and lacks a portion of them. The sample includes under 2,000 clones, roughly a sixth of them seen just once. The chain links TRBV7-9 to TRBJ1-3; 7 bases align to TRBD1. What was sequenced was tumor tissue. The TCR was taken from a human donor with Burkitt lymphoma. The CDR3 protein is CASSFRGEGNIFGNTIYF. The CDR3 nucleotides read TGTGCCAGCAGCTTCAGGGGGGAGGGTAATATCTTTGGAAACACCATATATTTT. The full variable domain, its missing parts supplied by reference TRBV7-9 and TRBJ1-3, is DTGVSQNPRHKITKRGQNVTFRCDPISEHNRLYWYRQTLGQGPEFLTYFQNEAQLEKSRLLSDRFSAERPKGSFSTLEIQRTEQGDSAMYLCASSFRGEGNIFGNTIYFGEGSWLTVV.